This T cell receptor (beta chain) was found in a study of cytomegalovirus exposure and HLA in healthy donors. General study findings and limits: It was only CMV serostatus that was available as immune exposure information. Associated with HLA alleles at 0.05 false discovery rate in a later analysis were around 17,000 TCR beta sequences. The authors later found most CMV-associated TCR beta chains appeared HLA-restricted. Many donors shared some public TCRs, even though most TCR sequences were rare.

A multiplex PCR was run with 60 Vbeta primers and 13 Jbeta primers. Generated by immunoSEQ multiplex PCR, the TCRdb table keeps only in-frame clones and is missing some. This sample has approximately 150,000 clones; roughly 80% occur once, and the top ten carry 4% to 5%. This clone showed up just a few times. The antigen is not known. This CDR3 spans 15 amino acids. From germline, CDR1 is SEHNR and CDR2 FQNEAQ (reference sequence). The V segment lost 1 base and the J segment 6 bases; nucleotides outside the gene matches: 3. This receptor was identified in a man aged 25 to 45 in good health and CMV-seronegative. The specimen sequenced was PBMCs. The V gene is TRBV7-9, the J gene TRBJ1-6; 7 bases line up with TRBD1. The CDR3 sequence: CASSLDRGLNSPLHF. DNA for the CDR3: TGTGCCAGCAGCTTAGACAGGGGACTTAATTCACCCCTCCACTTT. Full variable domain (missing parts from reference TRBV7-9 and TRBJ1-6): DTGVSQNPRHKITKRGQNVTFRCDPISEHNRLYWYRQTLGQGPEFLTYFQNEAQLEKSRLLSDRFSAERPKGSFSTLEIQRTEQGDSAMYLCASSLDRGLNSPLHFGNGTRLTVT.